One sample yielded the 3 T cell receptor beta chains listed below, sequenced in a study of T cell repertoires in cytomegalovirus infection. MiXCR, applied by TCRdb to the reads, yields one record per CDR3 protein. This table holds 500,000 or so distinct CDR3 sequences, 16% found once. Sequenced sample: CD8+ T cells from PBMCs. Source of these receptors: a human donor in good health (CMV status not recorded). Some clones in this sample may be carry-over from other donors' samples.

This clonotype was seen only a few times. The chain uses TRBV4-1 and TRBJ2-2, with a tentative D call TRBD1 (6 bases). The CDR3 contains 16 residues. V lost 0 bases, J lost 2 bases, and 10 bases lay in between. Germline V gene data show CDR1 as MGHRA and CDR2 as YSYEKL. As DNA, the CDR3 is TGCGCCAGCAGCCAAGAGGGGGACACTAACACCGGGGAGCTGTTTTTT. Its translation is CASSQEGDTNTGELFF.

This clonotype has a count of ten or more. The genes are TRBV6-1 and TRBJ1-5; the D is unclear. The germline V gene encodes CDR1 MNHNS and CDR2 SASEGT. The CDR3 consists of 15 residues. V lost 6 bases, J lost 3 bases, and 15 bases lay in between. The CDR3 DNA reads as TGTGCCAGCAGCACCCCATGGGAGCTCAATCAGCCCCAGCATTTT. Translated: CASSTPWELNQPQHF.

This clonotype was picked up many times. The chain carries TRBV7-3 and TRBJ2-3; possibly TRBD2 for D (5 bases). Germline assignment: CDR1 SGHTA and CDR2 FQGTGA. Deletions cut 2 bases from V and 0 bases from J, with 12 bases between. There are 16 residues in the CDR3. The CDR3 here is CASSLVGRVSTDTQYF. For the CDR3, the DNA is TGTGCCAGCAGCTTAGTAGGGAGAGTGAGCACAGATACGCAGTATTTT. The full variable domain, completed using reference TRBV7-3 and TRBJ2-3, is GAGVSQTPSNKVTEKGKYVELRCDPISGHTALYWYRQSLGQGPEFLIYFQGTGAADDSGLPNDRFFAVRPEGSVSTLKIQRTERGDSAVYLCASSLVGRVSTDTQYFGPGTRLTVL.